This T cell receptor beta chain emerged from a study of blood T cell repertoires in COVID-19. About the study: Sites in the United States, Italy and Spain provided acute and convalescent COVID-19 samples. T cells, B-cell-depleted T cells, or PBMCs supplied cDNA or gDNA.

Germline CDR1 SGHVT, CDR2 SQSDAQ. Trimming left V 2 bases short and J 0 bases short, with 17 bases between. The CDR3 consists of 18 residues. Authors' methods: By means of reference gene primer amplification, nucleated cell counts were estimated. TCRdb keeps only in-frame clones here, not all; method: immunoSEQ multiplex PCR. V and J calls plus clone size are reproduced from that table; the DNA served to infer D and trimming. Among approximately 160,000 clones listed, almost 85% were seen once. The rearrangement joins TRBV7-4 to TRBJ1-5; no reliable D call. The sample taken for sequencing was peripheral blood. This TCR derives from a man between 18 and 35 years old with active or convalescent COVID-19. The CDR3 loop reads CASSLRRLKFCSNQPQHF. The CDR3 DNA reads as TGTGCCAGCAGCTTACGCAGGTTAAAGTTTTGTAGCAATCAGCCCCAGCATTTT.